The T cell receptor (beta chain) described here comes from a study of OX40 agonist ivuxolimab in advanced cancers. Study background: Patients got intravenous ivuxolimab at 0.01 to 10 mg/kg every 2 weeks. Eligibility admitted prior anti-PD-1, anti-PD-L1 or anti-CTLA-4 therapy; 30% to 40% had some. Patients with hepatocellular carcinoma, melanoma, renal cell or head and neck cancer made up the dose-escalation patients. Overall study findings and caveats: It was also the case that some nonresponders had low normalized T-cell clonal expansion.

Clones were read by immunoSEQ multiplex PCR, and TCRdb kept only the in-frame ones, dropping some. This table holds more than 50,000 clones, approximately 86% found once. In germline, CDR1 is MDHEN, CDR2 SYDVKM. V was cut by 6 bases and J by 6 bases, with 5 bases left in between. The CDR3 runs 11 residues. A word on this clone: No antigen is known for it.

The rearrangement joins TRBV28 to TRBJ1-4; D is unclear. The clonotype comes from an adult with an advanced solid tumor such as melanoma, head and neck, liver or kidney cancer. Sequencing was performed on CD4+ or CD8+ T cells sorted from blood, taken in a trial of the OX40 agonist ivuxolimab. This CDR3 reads CASRGYEKLFF. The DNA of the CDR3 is TGTGCCAGCAGGGGGTATGAAAAACTGTTTTTT.